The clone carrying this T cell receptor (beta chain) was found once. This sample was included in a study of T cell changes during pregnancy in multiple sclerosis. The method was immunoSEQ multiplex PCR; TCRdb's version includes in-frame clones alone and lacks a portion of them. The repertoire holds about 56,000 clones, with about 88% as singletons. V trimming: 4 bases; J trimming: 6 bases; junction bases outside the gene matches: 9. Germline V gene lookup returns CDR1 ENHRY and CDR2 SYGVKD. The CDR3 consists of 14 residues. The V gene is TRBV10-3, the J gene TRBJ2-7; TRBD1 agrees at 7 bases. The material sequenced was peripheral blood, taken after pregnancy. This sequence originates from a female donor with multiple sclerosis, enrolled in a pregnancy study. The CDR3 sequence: CAISVRGRSGEQYF. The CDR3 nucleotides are TGTGCCATCAGTGTAAGGGGGCGATCTGGCGAGCAGTACTTC.